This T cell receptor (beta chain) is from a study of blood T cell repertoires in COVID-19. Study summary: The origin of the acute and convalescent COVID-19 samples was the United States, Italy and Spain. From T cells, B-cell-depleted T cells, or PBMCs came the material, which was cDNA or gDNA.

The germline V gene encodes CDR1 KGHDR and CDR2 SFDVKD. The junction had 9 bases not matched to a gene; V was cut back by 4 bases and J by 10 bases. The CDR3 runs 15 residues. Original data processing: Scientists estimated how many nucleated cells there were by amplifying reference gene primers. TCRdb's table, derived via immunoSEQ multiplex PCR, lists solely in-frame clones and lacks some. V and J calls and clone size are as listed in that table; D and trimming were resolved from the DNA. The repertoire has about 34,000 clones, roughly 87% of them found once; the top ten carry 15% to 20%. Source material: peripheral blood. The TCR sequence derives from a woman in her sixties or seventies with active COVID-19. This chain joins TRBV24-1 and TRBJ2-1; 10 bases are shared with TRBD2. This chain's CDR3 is CATSEVSSGGLEQFF. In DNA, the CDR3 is TGTGCCACCAGTGAAGTTTCTAGCGGGGGACTCGAGCAGTTCTTC.